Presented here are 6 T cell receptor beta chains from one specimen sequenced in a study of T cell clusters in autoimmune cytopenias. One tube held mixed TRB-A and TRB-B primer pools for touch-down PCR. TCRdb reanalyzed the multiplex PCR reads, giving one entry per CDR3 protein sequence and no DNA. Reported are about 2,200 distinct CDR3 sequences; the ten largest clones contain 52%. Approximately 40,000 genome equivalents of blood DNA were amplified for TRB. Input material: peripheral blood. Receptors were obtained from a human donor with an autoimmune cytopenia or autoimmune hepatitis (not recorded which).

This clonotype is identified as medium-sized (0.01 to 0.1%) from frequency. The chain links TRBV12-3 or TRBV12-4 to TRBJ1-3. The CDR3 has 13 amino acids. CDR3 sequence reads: CASSLEGGNTIYF.

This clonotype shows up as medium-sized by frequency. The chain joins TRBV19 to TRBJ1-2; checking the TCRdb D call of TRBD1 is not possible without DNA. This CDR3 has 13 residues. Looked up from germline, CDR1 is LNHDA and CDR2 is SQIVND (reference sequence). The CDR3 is CASSNDGGSGYTF.

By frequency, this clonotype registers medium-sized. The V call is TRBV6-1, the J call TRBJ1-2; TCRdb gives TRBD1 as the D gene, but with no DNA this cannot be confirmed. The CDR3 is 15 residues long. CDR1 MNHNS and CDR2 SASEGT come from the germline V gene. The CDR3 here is CASSDPPQGDYGYTF.

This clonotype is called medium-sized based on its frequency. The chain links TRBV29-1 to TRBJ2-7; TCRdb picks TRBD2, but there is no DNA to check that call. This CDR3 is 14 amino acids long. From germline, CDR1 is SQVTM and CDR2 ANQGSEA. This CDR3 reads CSVVLAGSRYEQYF.

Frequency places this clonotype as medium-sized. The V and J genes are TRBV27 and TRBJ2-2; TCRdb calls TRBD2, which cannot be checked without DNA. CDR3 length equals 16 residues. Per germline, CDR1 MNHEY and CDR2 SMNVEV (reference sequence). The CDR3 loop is CASSSPWRGPTGELFF.

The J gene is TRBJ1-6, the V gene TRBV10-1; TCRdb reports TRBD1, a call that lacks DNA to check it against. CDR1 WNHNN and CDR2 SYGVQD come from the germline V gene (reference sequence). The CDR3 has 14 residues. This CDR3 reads CASSDLGGNSPLHF.